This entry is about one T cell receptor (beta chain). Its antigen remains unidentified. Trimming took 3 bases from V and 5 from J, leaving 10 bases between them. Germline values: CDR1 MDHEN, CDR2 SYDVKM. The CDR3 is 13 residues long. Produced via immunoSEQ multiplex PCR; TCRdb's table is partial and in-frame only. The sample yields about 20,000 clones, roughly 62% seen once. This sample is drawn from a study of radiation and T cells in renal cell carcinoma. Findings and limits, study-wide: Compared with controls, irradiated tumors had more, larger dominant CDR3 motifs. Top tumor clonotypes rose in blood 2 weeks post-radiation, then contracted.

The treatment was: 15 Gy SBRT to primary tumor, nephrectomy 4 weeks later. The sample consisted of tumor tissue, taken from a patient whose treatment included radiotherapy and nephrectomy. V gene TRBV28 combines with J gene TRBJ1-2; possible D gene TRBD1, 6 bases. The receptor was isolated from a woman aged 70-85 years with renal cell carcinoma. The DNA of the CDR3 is TGTGCCAGCAGTTTCGGGACATTTTATGGCTACACCTTC. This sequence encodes CASSFGTFYGYTF.